A single sample gave rise to the 9 T cell receptor beta chains below, sequenced in a study of cytotoxic CD8 clonotypes in ibrutinib-treated CLL. Sequencing used immunoSEQ multiplex PCR; TCRdb keeps in-frame clones, though not all of them. Counted here are around 250,000 clones, about three quarters occurring once; the ten biggest clones make up 15%. The sequencing here drew on PBMCs, taken after 24 months of ibrutinib treatment. The origin of the receptors is a human donor with chronic lymphocytic leukemia.

This chain connects TRBV5-6 to TRBJ2-7; TRBD2 is a possible D gene (6 bases). V was cut by 4 bases and J by 2 bases, with 16 bases left in between. This CDR3 has 15 amino acids. The germline gives CDR1 SGHDT, CDR2 YYEEEE. In DNA, the CDR3 is TGTGCCAGCAGCATTCGTATAGCGGATGCCTACGAGCAGTACTTC. This sequence encodes CASSIRIADAYEQYF. The full variable domain, completed using reference TRBV5-6 and TRBJ2-7, is DAGVTQSPTHLIKTRGQQVTLRCSPKSGHDTVSWYQQALGQGPQFIFQYYEEEERQRGNFPDRFSGHQFPNYSSELNVNALLLGDSALYLCASSIRIADAYEQYFGPGTRLTVT.

This clone showed up just a few times. J is TRBJ2-3 and V is TRBV27, with D possibly being TRBD1 or TRBD2 (6 bases each). V was clipped by 3 bases and J by 5 bases, with 12 bases between them. The CDR3 has 14 residues. Germline V gene lookup returns CDR1 MNHEY and CDR2 SMNVEV (reference sequence). The CDR3, as DNA: TGTGCCAGCAGTTTCAGTAAGGGGGGAGATACGCAGTATTTT. Protein: CASSFSKGGDTQYF.

The CDR3 region has the DNA TGTGCCAGCAGCGCGGACAGGATTAACAATGAGCAGTTCTTC. Amino acid sequence: CASSADRINNEQFF. This chain links TRBV9 with TRBJ2-1, with TRBD1 matching 7 bases. V lost 3 bases to trimming and J lost 5 bases; unmatched junction nucleotides: 5. This CDR3 has 14 amino acids. The germline CDR1 and CDR2 sequences are SGDLS and YYNGEE.

In this sample, this clone turned up a few times. The rearrangement links TRBV5-1 to TRBJ2-5; D remains ambiguous. The germline CDR1 and CDR2 sequences are SGHRS and YFSETQ. V was clipped by 2 bases and J by 4 bases, with 9 bases between them. The CDR3 totals 13 residues. CDR3 protein: CASSFLPGETQYF. The CDR3 DNA sequence: TGCGCCAGCAGCTTCCTGCCTGGAGAGACCCAGTACTTC. Supplemented by reference TRBV5-1 and TRBJ2-5, the full variable domain reads KAGVTQTPRYLIKTRGQQVTLSCSPISGHRSVSWYQQTPGQGLQFLFEYFSETQRNKGNFPGRFSGRQFSNSRSEMNVSTLELGDSALYLCASSFLPGETQYFGPGTRLLVL.

This chain links TRBV9 with TRBJ2-2; 7 bases match TRBD1. Trimming cost V 3 bases and J 3 bases; bases outside gene matches: 11. CDR3 length equals 17 residues. Germline assignment: CDR1 SGDLS and CDR2 YYNGEE. The CDR3 sequence is CASSGREGQIYTGELFF. In DNA, the CDR3 is TGTGCCAGCAGCGGTAGAGAGGGACAGATCTACACCGGGGAGCTGTTTTTT.

V and J are TRBV19 and TRBJ2-7, with 10 bases that match TRBD2. The CDR3 contains 13 residues. Per the germline V gene, CDR1 is LNHDA and CDR2 is SQIVND (reference sequence). The V gene end was trimmed by 11 bases and the J gene end by 3 bases; junction bases not matched to a gene: 7. The CDR3 region is CAGYSGRLYEQYF. Written as DNA, the CDR3 is TGTGCCGGCTATAGCGGGAGGCTCTACGAGCAGTACTTC.

This chain connects TRBV30 to TRBJ2-1; tentatively, D is TRBD2 (6 bases). V was trimmed by 3 bases and J by 8 bases, leaving 14 bases between them. CDR1 and CDR2 (germline): GTSNPN, SVGIG (reference sequence). The CDR3 consists of 13 residues. This CDR3 is CAWRAYPGDEQFF. DNA of the CDR3: TGTGCCTGGAGGGCCTACCCGGGGGATGAGCAGTTCTTC.

V and J are TRBV10-1 and TRBJ2-7; 8 nucleotides agree with TRBD1. This CDR3 is 14 amino acids long. The V gene's germline CDR1 is WNHNN and CDR2 SYGVQD (reference sequence). V was clipped by 6 bases and J by 5 bases; unmatched bases: 9. CDR3 nucleotides: TGCGCCAGCAGCGGGAACAGGGGGTTCGACGAGCAGTACTTC. Translated: CASSGNRGFDEQYF.

This chain links TRBV27 with TRBJ2-1; 7 bases align to TRBD1. The V and J ends lost 5 bases and 10 bases, in that order; junction bases with no gene match: 17. CDR1 and CDR2 from the germline V gene are MNHEY and SMNVEV (reference sequence). This CDR3 is 16 amino acids long. Written as DNA, the CDR3 is TGTGCCAGCAGTCTCCCAGACAGGGTCGTATCTGGGGAGCAGTTCTTC. Protein sequence: CASSLPDRVVSGEQFF.